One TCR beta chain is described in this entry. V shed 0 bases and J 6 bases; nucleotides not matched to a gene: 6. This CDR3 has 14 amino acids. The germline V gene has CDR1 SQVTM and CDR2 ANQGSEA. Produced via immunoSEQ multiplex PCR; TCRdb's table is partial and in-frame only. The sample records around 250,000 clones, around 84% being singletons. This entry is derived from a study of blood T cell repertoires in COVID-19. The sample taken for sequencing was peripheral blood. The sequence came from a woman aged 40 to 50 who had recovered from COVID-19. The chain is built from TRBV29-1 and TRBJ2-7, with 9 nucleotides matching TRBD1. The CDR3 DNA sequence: TGCAGCGTTGAAGATCTGGACAGGGGTCCCGAGCAGTACTTC. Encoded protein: CSVEDLDRGPEQYF.